The clone carrying this TCR beta chain was observed many times. What it recognizes is unknown. The data belong to a study of naive and memory T cell subsets. Points from the study as a whole: Far more TCRs reportedly came from tuberculin skin test site biopsies. Delayed type IV hypersensitivity infiltration was taken to explain higher tuberculin-site TCR counts.

This CDR3 contains 13 residues. The V gene end was trimmed by 5 bases and the J gene end by 4 bases; junction bases not matched to a gene: 3. CDR1 and CDR2 (germline): KGHSH, LQKENI. The treatment: skin biopsy from PPD injection site in Mantoux-positive individual. TCR cDNA received a 3' ligated oligonucleotide that carried a UMI. Biopsied sites were PPD injections in people with a positive Mantoux test. Reverse transcription used DNase-treated unsorted total RNA, aiming for roughly 1 to 1000 ng. Amplification of ligated cDNA took four PCR rounds with SP2 and nested alpha and beta constant primers. TCRdb redid the calling of the UMI-ligation and nested PCR reads with MiXCR, one entry per CDR3 protein. Here the sample spans around 30,000 distinct CDR3 sequences, about 6.2% being singletons.

The chain recombines TRBV18 with TRBJ1-2; 8 bases fit TRBD1. The clonotype was recovered from an adult in good health. Here the sequenced sample was skin, taken from a tuberculin skin test site. CDR3 in amino acids: CASSTTGAYGYTF. The CDR3 nucleotides read TGTGCCAGCTCAACGACAGGGGCCTATGGCTACACCTTC.